Shown below are 9 T cell receptor beta chains from a single sample sequenced in a study of blood T cell repertoires in COVID-19. TCRdb's copy holds only in-frame clones and misses some; the assay was immunoSEQ multiplex PCR. This repertoire shows around 200,000 clones, 86% found once; its top ten account for roughly 11%. The material sequenced was peripheral blood. These receptors were taken from an older woman with COVID-19, enrolled during active disease.

This clone was seen more than once but under ten times. The V gene is TRBV5-1, the J gene TRBJ2-2, with TRBD2 matching over 7 bases. The trim removed 5 bases at V and 5 bases at J, leaving 9 bases unmatched. CDR3 length equals 15 residues. Germline CDR1 and CDR2: SGHRS and YFSETQ. CDR3 region: CASRPGRGGTGELFF. The DNA of the CDR3 is TGCGCCAGCAGACCTGGACGGGGAGGGACCGGGGAGCTGTTTTTT.

The V and J genes are TRBV7-2 and TRBJ2-7, with 7 bases lining up with TRBD1. Trimming cost V 6 bases and J 2 bases; bases outside gene matches: 10. The CDR3 is 15 amino acids. CDR1 and CDR2 (germline): SGHTA, FQGNSA. CDR3 protein: CASRPGGGGTYEQYF. Here the CDR3 DNA reads TGTGCCAGCAGACCAGGGGGTGGGGGAACCTACGAGCAGTACTTC. The entire variable domain, with the rest obtained from reference TRBV7-2 and TRBJ2-7, is as follows: GAGVSQSPSNKVTEKGKDVELRCDPISGHTALYWYRQSLGQGLEFLIYFQGNSAPDKSGLPSDRFSAERTGGSVSTLTIQRTQQEDSAVYLCASRPGGGGTYEQYFGPGTRLTVT.

This clone is a singleton in its sample. The chain recombines TRBV19 with TRBJ2-3, with D possibly matching TRBD2 (5 bases). This CDR3 has 16 residues. Germline lookup yields CDR1 LNHDA and CDR2 SQIVND (reference sequence). V was pared by 7 bases and J by 1 base, with 18 bases between. The CDR3 loop reads CASTYRAERGTDTQYF. CDR3 bases: TGTGCCAGTACCTATAGGGCGGAGAGGGGCACAGATACGCAGTATTTT.

The chain combines TRBV2 with TRBJ2-7; 8 nucleotides agree with TRBD1. The J segment lost 2 bases and the V segment lost 5 bases, leaving 5 bases of the junction unmatched. The CDR3 has 14 amino acids. Germline V gene lookup returns CDR1 SNHLY and CDR2 FYNNEI. CDR3 residues: CASSLQTGAYEQYF. The DNA for the CDR3 is TGTGCCAGCAGTCTTCAGACAGGGGCCTACGAGCAGTACTTC.

The chain employs TRBV19 and TRBJ1-4; 9 nucleotides align to TRBD1. Germline assignment: CDR1 LNHDA and CDR2 SQIVND (reference sequence). The CDR3 is 17 residues long. V shed 4 bases and J 8 bases; nucleotides not matched to a gene: 14. The CDR3 loop is CASSTLWDRVILEKLFF. CDR3 sequence (DNA): TGTGCCAGTAGTACCCTTTGGGACAGGGTGATTTTGGAAAAACTGTTTTTT. Drawing the rest from reference TRBV19 and TRBJ1-4, the complete variable domain is DGGITQSPKYLFRKEGQNVTLSCEQNLNHDAMYWYRQDPGQGLRLIYYSQIVNDFQKGDIAEGYSVSREKKESFPLTVTSAQKNPTAFYLCASSTLWDRVILEKLFFGSGTQLSVL.

Ten or more counts support this clone. This rearrangement joins TRBV7-2 to TRBJ2-7; 7 bases align to TRBD2. Germline lookup yields CDR1 SGHTA and CDR2 FQGNSA. The junction had 10 bases not matched to a gene; V was cut back by 1 base and J by 7 bases. The CDR3 has 15 residues. The CDR3 bases are TGTGCCAGCAGCTTAGTACCTAGCGGTTCGGGAGAGCAGTACTTC. This codes for CASSLVPSGSGEQYF.

V and J are TRBV7-2 and TRBJ2-7, with a tentative D call TRBD1 (6 bases). The CDR3 sequence is 13 residues long. Germline loops: CDR1 SGHTA, CDR2 FQGNSA. Trimming shortened V by 6 bases and J by 7 bases, and 16 bases separated the two germline ends. CDR3 DNA: TGTGCCAGCAGGGCCGGGACACTTTTGGAGCAGTACTTC. It yields the protein CASRAGTLLEQYF.

The chain couples TRBV9 to TRBJ2-1; TRBD2 matches 7 bases. The CDR3 is 19 amino acids. Unmatched junction bases numbered 14, after V lost 0 bases and J lost 2 bases. Germline values: CDR1 SGDLS, CDR2 YYNGEE. The chain's CDR3 is CASSVAPSGGSPTYNEQFF. CDR3 DNA: TGTGCCAGCAGCGTAGCCCCCTCTGGCGGGAGCCCGACCTACAATGAGCAGTTCTTC.

In the case of this clone: A much larger clone differs by one base, so this may be a read error. The same CDR3 is also encoded by other DNA sequences in this sample. The rearrangement links TRBV27 to TRBJ2-7; D ambiguous. Germline CDR1 is MNHEY and CDR2 is SMNVEV (reference sequence). CDR3 length equals 11 residues. The V end lost 4 bases, the J end lost 4 bases, and 5 bases lay between the germline ends. CDR3 nucleotides: TGTGCCAGCAGTTCTCGTTACGAGCAGTACTTC. Protein product: CASSSRYEQYF.